This record concerns one T cell receptor (beta chain) sequence. Its antigen target is currently unknown. It has no much larger one-base neighbor in the sample; base qualities were not kept. Trimming takes 3 bases from V and 3 bases from J, and the germline ends sit 15 bases apart. The CDR3 has 16 amino acids, counting the end cysteine and phenylalanine. Kept here is only the CDR3 DNA, which spans 48 bases and is read in frame from base 1. The germline V gene encodes CDR1 SGHTA and CDR2 FQGNSA. TCRbeta CDR3 regions were amplified from genomic DNA using the immunoSEQ Assay, a bias-controlled multiplex PCR. In the paper's pipeline: The number of nucleated cells in each sample was estimated by amplification of reference gene primers within the assay. Sequence reads were collapsed and filtered to measure the absolute abundance of every unique TCRbeta CDR3 rearrangement. For each sample, productive Simpson clonality was calculated as the square root of Simpson's diversity index over productive rearrangements. Here the immuneACCESS table is served through TCRdb, limited to in-frame sequences with V and J called. Missing clones are a known gap in these copies; in checked studies unresolved V genes cover under half, and the rest lacks a known reason. V and J calls and clone size follow that table, whereas D and trimming were derived from the DNA. For this sample there are over 250,000 clones; roughly 85% appear just once. The ten top clones hold over 9% of the sample.

These data belong to a study of blood T cell repertoires in COVID-19 (dated by TCRdb to the early 2020s). Study-level background: Samples covering the acute and convalescent phases of COVID-19 were provided by collaborators in the United States, Italy and Spain. The material from the prospective study consisted of cDNA or gDNA derived from T cells, B-cell-depleted T cells, or PBMCs. Deeply sampled blood TCRbeta repertoires from subjects exposed to, actively infected with, or recovered from COVID-19 were included in the dataset. The repertoires were released in a freely available public database meant as a resource for research on the immune response to SARS-CoV-2. The samples were drawn from the first 160 participants of the ongoing ImmuneRACE study and from some 1,300 subjects provided by 6 global collaborators. The sample metadata nearly always contained a de-identified subject ID, COVID-19 status, age in years and sex. Where available, HLA class I and class II types were obtained from metadata supplied by the sample provider rather than from assay-based typing. General study outcomes and caveats: How much clinical and demographic metadata was included differed by source and by participant, and the metadata was provided uncurated.

Another Seattle source contributed samples from volunteer blood donors who had recovered from COVID-19. The collaborating institutions used their own protocols to collect whole blood in K2EDTA tubes. For TCRbeta analysis, collaborators shipped samples as frozen whole blood, isolated PBMCs, or DNA extracted from either of those sample types. Sequenced material: peripheral blood. The TCR originated in a woman aged 45-65 years who had recovered from COVID-19. Here the chain combines TRBV7-2 and TRBJ2-1; the D region possibly corresponds to TRBD1 (7 bases align). The DNA sequence is as follows: TGTGCCAGCAGCTTTACAGGGGCGGGATACTACAATGAGCAGTTCTTC. This encodes CASSFTGAGYYNEQFF.